This T cell receptor (beta chain) was found in a study of T cells after yellow fever vaccination. The length of the CDR3 is 14 residues. CDR1 SEHNR and CDR2 FQNEAQ come from the germline V gene (reference sequence). V gave up 2 bases and J gave up 3 bases; unmatched junction bases: 2. MiXCR, run by TCRdb on the 5' RACE reads, gives a single entry per CDR3 protein. The sample has about 160,000 distinct CDR3 sequences, about a tenth seen once. General observations from the study: Sorted repertoires could include abundant contaminating clonotypes from bulk cells. Post-booster reappearance was seen for most primary-vaccination clones (roughly 96% CD4, around 88% CD8). Faster peaking, at day 5 versus 15, marked a secondary response that was weaker.

In the case of this clonotype: Its target is unknown.

This material consisted of CD8+ T cells sorted from PBMCs, taken 45 days after the yellow fever booster vaccination. The chain employs TRBV7-9 and TRBJ2-5, with TRBD1 identical over 8 bases. This TCR was sampled from a young man who received the YFV17D yellow fever vaccine. The CDR3 bases are TGTGCCAGCAGCTTACGGGGACAGGAAGAGACCCAGTACTTC. It encodes CASSLRGQEETQYF.